This T cell receptor (beta chain) was captured in a study of blood T cell repertoires in COVID-19. V gave up 5 bases and J gave up 8 bases, with 15 bases separating them. The CDR3 totals 13 residues. Original methodology: Reference gene primer amplification gave nucleated cell count estimates. Data came from immunoSEQ multiplex PCR; TCRdb stores just in-frame clones and leaves some out. The V and J calls and the clone size are those of that table, but D and trimming were determined from the DNA. The data show about 180,000 clones, about 83% seen once. V and J are TRBV12-3 or TRBV12-4 and TRBJ1-2; D remains unclear. The clonotype was recovered from a human donor in a cohort sampled during active COVID-19. What was sequenced was peripheral blood. The CDR3 DNA sequence: TGTGCCAGCAGTCCTGGGAGGGTAGGGGGCTACACCTTC. This codes for CASSPGRVGGYTF.